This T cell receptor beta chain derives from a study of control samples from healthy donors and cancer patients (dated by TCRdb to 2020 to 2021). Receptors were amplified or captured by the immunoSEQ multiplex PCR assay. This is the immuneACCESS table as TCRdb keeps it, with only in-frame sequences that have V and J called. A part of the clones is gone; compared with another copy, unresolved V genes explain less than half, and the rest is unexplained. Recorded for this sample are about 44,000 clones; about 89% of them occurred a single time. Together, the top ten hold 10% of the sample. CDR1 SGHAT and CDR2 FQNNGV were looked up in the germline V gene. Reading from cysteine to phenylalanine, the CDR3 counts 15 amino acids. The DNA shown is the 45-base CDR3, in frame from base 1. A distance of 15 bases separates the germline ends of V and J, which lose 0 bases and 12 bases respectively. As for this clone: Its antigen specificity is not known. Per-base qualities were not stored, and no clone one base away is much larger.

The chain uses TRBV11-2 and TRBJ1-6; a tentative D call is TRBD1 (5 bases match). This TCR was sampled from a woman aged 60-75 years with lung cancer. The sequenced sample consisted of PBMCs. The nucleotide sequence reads TGTGCCAGCAGCTTAGACTCCGGGACCTCCGGACCCCTCCACTTT. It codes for CASSLDSGTSGPLHF.